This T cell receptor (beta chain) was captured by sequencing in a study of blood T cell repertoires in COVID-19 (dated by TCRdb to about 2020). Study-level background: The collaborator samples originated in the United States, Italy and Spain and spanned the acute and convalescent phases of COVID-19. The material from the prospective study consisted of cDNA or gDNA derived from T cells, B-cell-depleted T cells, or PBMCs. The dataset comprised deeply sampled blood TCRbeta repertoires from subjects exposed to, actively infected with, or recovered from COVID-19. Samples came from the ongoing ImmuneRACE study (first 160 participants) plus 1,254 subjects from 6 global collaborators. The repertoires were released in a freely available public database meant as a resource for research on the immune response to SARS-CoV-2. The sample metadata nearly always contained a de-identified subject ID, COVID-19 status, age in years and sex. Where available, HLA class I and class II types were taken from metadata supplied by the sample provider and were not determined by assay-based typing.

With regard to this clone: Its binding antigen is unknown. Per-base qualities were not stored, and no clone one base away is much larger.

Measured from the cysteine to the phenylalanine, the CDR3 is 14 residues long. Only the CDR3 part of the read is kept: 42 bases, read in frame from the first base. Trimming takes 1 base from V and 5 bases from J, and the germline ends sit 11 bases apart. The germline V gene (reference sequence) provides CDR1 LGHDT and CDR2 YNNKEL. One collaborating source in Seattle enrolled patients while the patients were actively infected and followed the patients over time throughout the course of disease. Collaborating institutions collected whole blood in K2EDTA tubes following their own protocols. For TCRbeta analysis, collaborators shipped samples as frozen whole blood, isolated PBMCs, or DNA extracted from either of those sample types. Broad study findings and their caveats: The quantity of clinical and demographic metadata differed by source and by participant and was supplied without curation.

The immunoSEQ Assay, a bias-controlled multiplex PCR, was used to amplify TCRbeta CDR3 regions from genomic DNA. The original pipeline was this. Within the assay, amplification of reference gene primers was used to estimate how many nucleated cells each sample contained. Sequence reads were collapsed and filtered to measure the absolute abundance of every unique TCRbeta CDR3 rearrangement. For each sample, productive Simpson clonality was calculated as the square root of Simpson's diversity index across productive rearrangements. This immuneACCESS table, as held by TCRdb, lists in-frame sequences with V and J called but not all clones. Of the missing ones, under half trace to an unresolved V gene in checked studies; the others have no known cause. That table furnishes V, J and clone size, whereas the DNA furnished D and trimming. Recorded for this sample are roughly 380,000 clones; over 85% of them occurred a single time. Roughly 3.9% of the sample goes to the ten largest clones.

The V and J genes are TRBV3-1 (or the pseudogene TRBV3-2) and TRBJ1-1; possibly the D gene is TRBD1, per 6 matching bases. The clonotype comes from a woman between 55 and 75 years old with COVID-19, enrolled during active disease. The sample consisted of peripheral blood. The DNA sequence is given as TGTGCCAGCAGCCAAGTGCAGGGGCAGACTGAAGCTTTCTTT. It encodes CASSQVQGQTEAFF.